This T cell receptor (beta chain) was captured in a study of blood T cell repertoires in COVID-19 (dated by TCRdb to the early 2020s). Turning to the overall study: Samples covering the acute and convalescent phases of COVID-19 were provided by collaborators in the United States, Italy and Spain. The prospective study material was composed of cDNA or gDNA derived from T cells, B-cell-depleted T cells, or PBMCs. Deeply sampled blood TCRbeta repertoires from subjects exposed to, actively infected with, or recovered from COVID-19 were included in the dataset. The repertoires were released in a freely available public database intended as a resource for research on the immune response to SARS-CoV-2. Samples came from the ongoing ImmuneRACE study (first 160 participants) plus 1,254 subjects from 6 global collaborators. Sample metadata almost always included a de-identified subject ID, COVID-19 status, age in years and sex. HLA class I and class II types, where available, came from metadata supplied by the sample provider rather than from assay-based typing.

Remarks on this clone: Its recognized antigen is unknown. Base qualities are not provided; no much larger clone lies one nucleotide away.

Reading the germline V gene gives CDR1 MDHEN and CDR2 SYDVKM. From cysteine to phenylalanine, the CDR3 is 13 amino acids long. The retained sequence is limited to the CDR3, 39 bases, with the frame set at the first base. The V and J ends are trimmed by 6 bases and 6 bases, leaving 12 bases between them. Findings and caveats that apply to the study as a whole: The amount of clinical and demographic metadata varied by source and participant and was provided uncurated.

Participants in the prospective study were enrolled through a virtual design, were aged roughly 18 to 90 years, and lived in roughly 25 United States geographic areas. In the prospective study, participants were assigned to cohorts based on the clinical history participants reported in a screening survey and a study questionnaire. In the prospective study, mobile phlebotomists collected whole blood, serum and a nasopharyngeal or oropharyngeal swab from each participant. Participants in the prospective study had the option to provide additional blood draws and questionnaires over an approximately 2-month period. Blood samples from the prospective study were shipped frozen or at room temperature prior to DNA extraction. The immunoSEQ Assay, a bias-controlled multiplex PCR, was used to amplify TCRbeta CDR3 regions from genomic DNA. On the study's bioinformatics: The number of nucleated cells in each sample was estimated by amplification of reference gene primers within the assay. Sequence reads were collapsed and filtered to measure the absolute abundance of every unique TCRbeta CDR3 rearrangement. For each sample, productive Simpson clonality was calculated by taking the square root of Simpson's diversity index across productive rearrangements. TCRdb retrieved this table from immuneACCESS and kept in-frame rearrangements only. Not all clones are present; in checked studies, unresolved V genes account for under half, and no reason is known for the remainder. Clone size and the V and J calls come from that table; the DNA yielded D and trimming. The sample profile shows 400,000 to 550,000 clones; approximately 90% of them were found once. The ten largest clones take up roughly 2% of the sample.

The chain joins TRBV28 to TRBJ2-1, and the D gene may be TRBD1, 7 bases matching. This sequence originates from a young woman with acute COVID-19. Material: PBMCs or T cells enriched from blood (not recorded which). The DNA sequence follows: TGTGCCAGCAGCAGACAGGGAGGCAATGAGCAGTTCTTC. It translates to CASSRQGGNEQFF.